The 14 T cell receptor beta chains below all came from one sample that was sequenced in a study of T cell repertoires in cytomegalovirus infection. TCRdb re-called the reads with MiXCR, one entry per CDR3 protein. The sample lists 200,000 or so distinct CDR3 sequences, roughly 20% occurring once. The sequenced sample was PBMCs. These receptor sequences come from a human donor in good health (CMV status not recorded). Some clones in this sample may be carry-over from other donors' samples.

The rearrangement links TRBV6-5 to TRBJ2-1, with 8 nucleotides matching TRBD2. This CDR3 comprises 16 residues. Germline CDR1 MNHEY, CDR2 SVGAGI. The junction had 9 bases not matched to a gene; V was cut back by 2 bases and J by 6 bases. CDR3 nucleotide sequence: TGTGCCAGCAGTTACAATGGAAGGGCGGGGGGCAATGAGCAGTTCTTC. This sequence encodes CASSYNGRAGGNEQFF.

This clonotype was seen many times. The chain joins TRBV12-3 or TRBV12-4 to TRBJ1-4; no definite D call. The CDR3 loop spans 11 amino acids. V was cut by 6 bases and J by 5 bases, with 4 bases left in between. CDR3 loop: CASRKNEKLFF. The CDR3 nucleotides are TGTGCCAGCAGAAAGAATGAAAAACTGTTTTTT.

This clonotype was counted a few times. J is TRBJ1-1 and V is TRBV5-4, with TRBD1 as a possible D gene (5 bases). The V and J ends lost 7 bases and 2 bases respectively, with 15 bases between them. Germline CDR1 is SGHNT and CDR2 is YYREEE (reference sequence). This CDR3 contains 14 residues. The CDR3, as DNA: TGTGCCAGCGGCCCAGGGTCGCTAAACACTGAAGCTTTCTTT. This sequence encodes CASGPGSLNTEAFF.

The V and J genes are TRBV28 and TRBJ2-7, with TRBD1 matching 9 bases. From germline, CDR1 is MDHEN and CDR2 SYDVKM. Trimming cost V 5 bases and J 5 bases; bases outside gene matches: 7. The CDR3 is made up of 14 amino acids. The CDR3 nucleotides read TGTGCCAGCAGTCCCTGGGACAGGGTAGACGAGCAGTACTTC. Its translation: CASSPWDRVDEQYF.

This chain uses TRBV27 with TRBJ1-2, with D maybe TRBD1 (5 bases). This CDR3 has 15 residues. V was cut by 2 bases and J by 3 bases, with 13 bases left in between. Germline CDR1 MNHEY, CDR2 SMNVEV (reference sequence). The CDR3 DNA follows: TGTGCCAGCAGTTTAAACGGGGCTGCGGACTATGGCTACACCTTC. Amino acid sequence: CASSLNGAADYGYTF.

The chain links TRBV20-1 to TRBJ2-3, with a possible D match to TRBD1 (8 bases). V was cut by 3 bases and J by 4 bases, with 20 bases left in between. Germline assignment: CDR1 DFQATT and CDR2 SNEGSKA (reference sequence). The CDR3 length is 16 residues. The CDR3 protein is CSASRGGQVESDTQYF. DNA for the CDR3: TGCAGTGCTAGCCGCGGGGGACAGGTGGAGTCAGATACGCAGTATTTT.

This clonotype was detected only a few times. The chain is built from TRBV24-1 and TRBJ2-1; no definite D call. Germline V gene lookup returns CDR1 KGHDR and CDR2 SFDVKD. Trimming took off 4 bases at V and 10 bases at J, with 13 bases between the two ends. The CDR3 extends over 13 amino acids. The CDR3 DNA follows: TGTGCCACCAGTGACCGAGCCTGGGGAGAGCAGTTCTTC. It yields the protein CATSDRAWGEQFF.

The rearrangement uses TRBV20-1 and TRBJ2-5; D may correspond to TRBD1 or TRBD2 (6 bases each). CDR3 length equals 15 residues. The ends were cut back, 0 bases at V and 5 bases at J, with 16 bases in the middle. The germline gives CDR1 DFQATT, CDR2 SNEGSKA (reference sequence). CDR3 sequence: CSARDISGAGETQYF. CDR3 bases: TGCAGTGCTAGAGATATCTCGGGGGCTGGGGAGACCCAGTACTTC.

The CDR3 coding sequence is TGTGCCAGCAGCTTAAGAGGGGCAGGGTACAATGAGCAGTTCTTC. Amino acid sequence: CASSLRGAGYNEQFF. V usage is TRBV7-9 and J usage is TRBJ2-1; D may correspond to TRBD1 or TRBD2 (5 bases each). Germline V gene sequence: CDR1 SEHNR, CDR2 FQNEAQ (reference sequence). This CDR3 is built from 15 residues. The V gene lost 2 bases and the J gene lost 4 bases, with 12 bases spanning the gap.

Only a few counts were recorded for this clonotype. The genes are TRBV7-8 and TRBJ1-6; weak D call: TRBD1 (5 bases). The germline V gene encodes CDR1 SGHVS and CDR2 FQNEAQ. This CDR3 is built from 15 residues. V dropped 5 bases and J dropped 8 bases, with 16 bases sitting between them. CDR3 amino acids: CASSEVGTGYSPLHF. CDR3 bases: TGTGCCAGCAGCGAGGTCGGAACAGGCTATTCACCCCTCCACTTT. The full variable domain, completed using reference TRBV7-8 and TRBJ1-6, is GAGVSQSPRYKVAKRGQDVALRCDPISGHVSLFWYQQALGQGPEFLTYFQNEAQLDKSGLPSDRFFAERPEGSVSTLKIQRTQQEDSAVYLCASSEVGTGYSPLHFGNGTRLTVT.

The table lists this clonotype with a few counts. V is TRBV12-3 or TRBV12-4 and J is TRBJ1-5; no firm D call. The CDR3 is 14 residues long. The germline V and J ends were trimmed by 1 base and 5 bases, with 9 bases remaining between them. CDR3 loop: CASSLGGIHQPQHF. The CDR3 nucleotides are TGTGCCAGCAGTTTAGGAGGGATCCATCAGCCCCAGCATTTT.

This clonotype has only one observation. This sequence joins TRBV20-1 and TRBJ1-2; D is uncertain. The CDR3 sequence is 13 residues long. Germline V gives CDR1 DFQATT, CDR2 SNEGSKA (reference sequence). Trimming cost V 0 bases and J 2 bases, with 7 bases left between them. CDR3 residues: CSARDLGNYGYTF. The CDR3 DNA follows: TGCAGTGCTAGAGATCTCGGAAACTATGGCTACACCTTC.

This clonotype was seen a handful of times. This rearrangement joins TRBV6-2 or TRBV6-3 to TRBJ1-5, with a weak D call TRBD1 (6 bases). V was clipped by 6 bases and J by 7 bases, with 16 bases between them. This CDR3 has 14 residues. The germline V gene has CDR1 MNHEY and CDR2 SVGEGT. CDR3 sequence: CASRGTLGMQPQHF. CDR3 nucleotide sequence: TGTGCCAGCAGGGGGACATTGGGGATGCAGCCCCAGCATTTT.

This clonotype was detected only a few times. This chain uses TRBV27 with TRBJ1-2; D gene ambiguous. The CDR3 contains 15 residues. The germline V gene has CDR1 MNHEY and CDR2 SMNVEV (reference sequence). The germline V and J ends were trimmed by 4 bases and 7 bases, with 19 bases remaining between them. The CDR3, as DNA: TGTGCCAGCAGTTCAGCCAATGGGCTTTCGGGTGGCTACACCTTC. Translated, it gives CASSSANGLSGGYTF.